The entry below describes one T cell receptor beta chain. The data were taken from a study of cytomegalovirus exposure and HLA in healthy donors. The CDR3 runs to 14 residues. Germline CDR1 SGHRS, CDR2 YFSETQ. V was shortened by 6 bases and J by 0 bases, with 12 bases between the two germline ends. Primers: 60 Vbeta forward and 13 Jbeta reverse. Some clones are missing from TCRdb's copy, which holds only in-frame ones; the method was immunoSEQ multiplex PCR. Of about 160,000 clones detected, over 70% appear once; the ten largest clones hold about 7.7%. This receptor was obtained from a woman in her thirties or forties in good health and CMV-seropositive. Sequencing used PBMCs. The genes are TRBV5-1 and TRBJ1-1, with D hard to call. The CDR3 reads CASTWGGVNTEAFF. CDR3 coding DNA: TGCGCCAGCACCTGGGGAGGCGTGAACACTGAAGCTTTCTTT.